These 30 T cell receptor beta chains were all obtained from the same sample, sequenced in a study of blood T cell repertoires in COVID-19. TCRdb's copy holds only in-frame clones and misses some; the assay was immunoSEQ multiplex PCR. The sample shows more than 250,000 clones, about 87% of them seen only once. Sequencing was carried out using peripheral blood. The source of these receptors is a woman aged 50 to 60 with COVID-19, enrolled during active disease.

CDR3 in DNA: TGTGCCAGTAGTAGTGGGCCCACTAGCGGGAGCACAGATACGCAGTATTTT. Protein sequence: CASSSGPTSGSTDTQYF. The V gene is TRBV19, the J gene TRBJ2-3; the match to TRBD2 covers 9 bases. The J segment lost 0 bases and the V segment lost 4 bases, leaving 8 bases of the junction unmatched. Germline CDR1 reads LNHDA; CDR2 reads SQIVND (reference sequence). The CDR3 consists of 17 residues.

The chain uses TRBV11-3 and TRBJ2-1; 8 bases are a match to TRBD2. CDR1 is SGHNT, CDR2 YENEEA, per germline. J was trimmed by 8 bases and V by 2 bases; bases with no gene match: 8. The CDR3 has 15 residues. The CDR3 loop is CASSLNGAGADEQFF. The CDR3 nucleotides are TGTGCCAGCAGCTTAAACGGAGCGGGAGCCGATGAGCAGTTCTTC.

The chain links TRBV5-1 to TRBJ2-7, with 7 bases lining up with TRBD1. The junction had 5 bases not matched to a gene; V was cut back by 2 bases and J by 6 bases. Per the germline V gene, CDR1 is SGHRS and CDR2 is YFSETQ. CDR3 length: 13 residues. CDR3 in DNA: TGCGCCAGCAGCTTACCACAGGGGAGCGAGCAGTACTTC. Translated: CASSLPQGSEQYF.

V gene TRBV7-2 combines with J gene TRBJ2-7, with 8 bases identical to TRBD2. Germline-derived CDR1 and CDR2 are SGHTA and FQGNSA. J gave up 0 bases and V 6 bases, and 7 bases lay outside the gene matches. The CDR3 is 15 residues long. The CDR3, as DNA: TGTGCCAGCAGTCTAGCGGGTCGAAGCTCCTACGAGCAGTACTTC. Protein sequence: CASSLAGRSSYEQYF.

The rearrangement joins TRBV27 to TRBJ2-2; D remains unclear. Germline V gene sequence: CDR1 MNHEY, CDR2 SMNVEV (reference sequence). This CDR3 is built from 13 residues. V gave up 3 bases and J gave up 6 bases, with 8 bases separating them. The CDR3 sequence: CASSFTQAGELFF. CDR3 coding DNA: TGTGCCAGCAGTTTTACCCAGGCCGGGGAGCTGTTTTTT.

The rearrangement joins TRBV19 to TRBJ2-7; TRBD1 might be the D (5 bases). The CDR3 is made up of 13 amino acids. The V end was cut by 6 bases, the J end by 4 bases, with 13 bases between. Germline V CDR1 and CDR2: LNHDA, SQIVND (reference sequence). The CDR3 region has the DNA TGTGCCAGTAGGTCCCTCGACAGTTACGAGCAGTACTTC. Amino acid sequence: CASRSLDSYEQYF.

The chain couples TRBV14 to TRBJ2-7; D is perhaps TRBD1 (6 bases). The CDR3 is 18 amino acids. V was cut by 1 base and J by 3 bases, with 22 bases left in between. Germline-derived CDR1 and CDR2 are SGHDN and FVKESK. The CDR3: CASSQVLYRVGRSYEQYF. CDR3 nucleotide sequence: TGTGCCAGCAGCCAAGTTTTGTACAGGGTCGGGCGGAGCTACGAGCAGTACTTC.

The chain carries TRBV5-8 and TRBJ2-7, with D unresolved. This CDR3 is built from 14 residues. V was cut by 5 bases and J by 9 bases, with 21 bases left in between. Germline lookup yields CDR1 SGHTS and CDR2 YDEGEE. The CDR3 nucleotides are TGTGCCAGCAGTGCCACTGGCAGACCCTCGGGGCAGTACTTC. Its translation: CASSATGRPSGQYF.

This sequence joins TRBV6-2 or TRBV6-3 and TRBJ2-3; a weak D match, TRBD2 (6 bases). The V and J ends lost 2 bases and 2 bases respectively, with 14 bases between them. Per the germline V gene, CDR1 is MNHEY and CDR2 is SVGEGT. The CDR3 has 16 residues. As DNA, the CDR3 is TGTGCCAGCAGTTACCTGACTGCGGGATCCACAGATACGCAGTATTTT. This encodes CASSYLTAGSTDTQYF.

The CDR3 region is CASSVGTSGKTGELFF. CDR3 coding DNA: TGTGCCAGCAGCGTAGGGACTAGCGGGAAGACCGGGGAGCTGTTTTTT. The chain uses TRBV9 and TRBJ2-2, with 12 bases fitting TRBD2. With 0 bases clipped from V and 5 bases from J, the junction kept 2 bases outside the gene matches. Germline loops: CDR1 SGDLS, CDR2 YYNGEE. The CDR3 has 16 amino acids.

This chain links TRBV5-1 with TRBJ1-1; 7 bases line up with TRBD1. The germline V gene has CDR1 SGHRS and CDR2 YFSETQ. The CDR3 length is 14 residues. V lost 4 bases and J lost 4; bases outside the gene matches: 7. The DNA for the CDR3 is TGCGCCAGCAGCCTAGCAGGGGGAGGCACTGAAGCTTTCTTT. Its translation: CASSLAGGGTEAFF.

The rearrangement joins TRBV5-8 to TRBJ1-1; D gene unclear. From germline, CDR1 is SGHTS and CDR2 YDEGEE. V lost 2 bases and J 6 bases, leaving 14 bases between the germline ends. This CDR3 has 14 amino acids. The CDR3, as DNA: TGTGCCAGCAGCTTCCGGGTGACTAAGGCTGAAGCTTTCTTT. It encodes CASSFRVTKAEAFF.

The chain links TRBV18 to TRBJ2-5; D gene ambiguous. In germline, CDR1 is KGHSH, CDR2 LQKENI. The CDR3 sequence is 13 residues long. Trimming took 4 bases from V and 4 from J, leaving 10 bases between them. The CDR3 protein is CASSQTDLETQYF. CDR3 nucleotide sequence: TGTGCCAGCTCACAAACAGATCTAGAGACCCAGTACTTC.

V is TRBV30 and J is TRBJ2-1, with a tentative D call TRBD2 (6 bases). Germline-derived CDR1 and CDR2 are GTSNPN and SVGIG (reference sequence). The CDR3 covers 16 residues. Trimming left V 5 bases short and J 1 base short, with 18 bases between. The CDR3 loop is CAWHPREAGSYNEQFF. The CDR3 nucleotides read TGTGCCTGGCACCCGAGGGAGGCGGGATCCTACAATGAGCAGTTCTTC.

In this sample, this clone turned up once. CDR3 DNA sequence: TGTGCCAGCAGCGTGGACAGGGGTCCCAATTCACCCCTCCACTTT. It is translated as CASSVDRGPNSPLHF. The chain is built from TRBV5-6 and TRBJ1-6; TRBD1 matches at 9 bases. The CDR3 sequence is 15 residues long. Trimming took 4 bases from V and 7 from J; bases not matched to a gene: 6. CDR1 SGHDT and CDR2 YYEEEE come from the germline V gene.

The rearrangement links TRBV19 to TRBJ1-5; 8 bases are shared with TRBD1. Germline assignment: CDR1 LNHDA and CDR2 SQIVND (reference sequence). The J segment lost 6 bases and the V segment lost 6 bases, leaving 4 bases of the junction unmatched. CDR3 length: 13 residues. The CDR3 coding sequence is TGTGCCAGTAGAGGACAGGGCCCTCAGCCCCAGCATTTT. This translates into CASRGQGPQPQHF.

The genes are TRBV7-9 and TRBJ2-5; D unresolved. This CDR3 comprises 14 residues. Per germline, CDR1 SEHNR and CDR2 FQNEAQ (reference sequence). The V end was cut by 3 bases, the J end by 1 base, with 9 bases between. CDR3 region: CASSLTYGQETQYF. The DNA for the CDR3 is TGTGCCAGCAGCTTGACATACGGCCAAGAGACCCAGTACTTC. Variable domain in full (rest from reference TRBV7-9 and TRBJ2-5): DTGVSQNPRHKITKRGQNVTFRCDPISEHNRLYWYRQTLGQGPEFLTYFQNEAQLEKSRLLSDRFSAERPKGSFSTLEIQRTEQGDSAMYLCASSLTYGQETQYFGPGTRLLVL.

The chain is built from TRBV15 and TRBJ2-3, with 11 bases lining up with TRBD2. The CDR3 spans 17 residues. V lost 0 bases and J lost 11; bases outside the gene matches: 13. Germline V lookup: CDR1 LNHNV, CDR2 YYDKDF (reference sequence). DNA of the CDR3: TGTGCCACCAGCAGAGATCCGGTTAGCGGGAGGGACGGGGGGCAGTATTTT. It encodes CATSRDPVSGRDGGQYF.

The chain has TRBV6-2 or TRBV6-3 and TRBJ1-1, with D possibly TRBD1 on 6 matching bases. Germline V CDR1 and CDR2: MNHEY, SVGEGT. The CDR3 totals 17 residues. The ends were cut back, 6 bases at V and 0 bases at J, with 20 bases in the middle. The DNA for the CDR3 is TGTGCCAGCAGCCGGCTGGGACACGGATACATGAACACTGAAGCTTTCTTT. Amino acids: CASSRLGHGYMNTEAFF.

CDR3 protein: CASTRGTELRNNQPQHF. CDR3 coding DNA: TGTGCCAGTACCCGAGGCACCGAATTGCGTAACAATCAGCCCCAGCATTTT. J is TRBJ1-5 and V is TRBV19, with D uncertain. Trimming removed 7 bases from V and 3 bases from J, with 22 bases in between. Germline CDR1 is LNHDA and CDR2 is SQIVND (reference sequence). CDR3 length: 17 amino acids. The variable domain in full, completed from reference TRBV19 and TRBJ1-5, reads DGGITQSPKYLFRKEGQNVTLSCEQNLNHDAMYWYRQDPGQGLRLIYYSQIVNDFQKGDIAEGYSVSREKKESFPLTVTSAQKNPTAFYLCASTRGTELRNNQPQHFGDGTRLSIL.

This rearrangement joins TRBV7-2 to TRBJ2-5, with 11 nucleotides matching TRBD2. The V segment lost 0 bases and the J segment 2 bases; nucleotides outside the gene matches: 2. The V gene's germline CDR1 is SGHTA and CDR2 FQGNSA. The CDR3 has 16 residues. The CDR3 DNA reads as TGTGCCAGCAGCTTAGCGGTAGCGGGAGGGCAAGAGACCCAGTACTTC. Translating gives CASSLAVAGGQETQYF.

This chain links TRBV5-6 with TRBJ2-5; possible D gene TRBD1, 5 bases. Germline assignment: CDR1 SGHDT and CDR2 YYEEEE. Deletions cut 0 bases from V and 0 bases from J, with 12 bases between. This CDR3 is 16 amino acids long. The CDR3 DNA reads as TGTGCCAGCAGCTTGGTTGGACAAACGTACCAAGAGACCCAGTACTTC. It translates to CASSLVGQTYQETQYF.

This chain uses TRBV4-1 with TRBJ2-1; no definite D call. The CDR3 contains 15 residues. Germline V lookup: CDR1 MGHRA, CDR2 YSYEKL. The V and J ends lost 1 base and 3 bases respectively, with 10 bases between them. The CDR3 reads CASSQVPGNYNEQFF. In DNA, the CDR3 is TGCGCCAGCAGCCAAGTGCCAGGAAACTACAATGAGCAGTTCTTC.

V is TRBV30 and J is TRBJ1-1; TRBD1 aligns across 9 bases. This CDR3 has 15 amino acids. From germline, CDR1 is GTSNPN and CDR2 SVGIG (reference sequence). The trim removed 2 bases at V and 4 bases at J, leaving 8 bases unmatched. For the CDR3, the DNA is TGTGCCTGGAGTTCCCACAGGGGGCTCGGCACTGAAGCTTTCTTT. This translates into CAWSSHRGLGTEAFF.

V is TRBV3-1 (or the pseudogene TRBV3-2) and J is TRBJ2-7; perhaps TRBD1 as D (6 bases). The germline CDR1 and CDR2 sequences are LGHDT and YNNKEL (reference sequence). Trimming removed 3 bases from V and 7 bases from J, with 16 bases in between. The CDR3 spans 14 residues. The CDR3 here is CASSQSGTSGEQYF. As DNA, the CDR3 is TGTGCCAGCAGCCAGTCCGGGACATCTGGGGAGCAGTACTTC.

The rearrangement links TRBV5-8 to TRBJ2-2, with D tentatively TRBD2 (6 bases). V dropped 2 bases and J dropped 7 bases, with 12 bases sitting between them. The germline V gene has CDR1 SGHTS and CDR2 YDEGEE. The CDR3 runs 14 residues. CDR3 sequence reads: CASSFGTLGGELFF. The CDR3 DNA is TGTGCCAGCAGCTTCGGGACTCTTGGCGGGGAGCTGTTTTTT.

As regards this clone: Other DNA sequences in this sample translate to the same CDR3. The rearrangement links TRBV5-4 to TRBJ2-7; TRBD1 matches 9 bases. This CDR3 is built from 15 residues. CDR1 and CDR2 (germline): SGHNT, YYREEE (reference sequence). Losses at the gene ends were 4 bases for V and 3 bases for J; bases not matched to a gene: 8. The chain's CDR3 is CASSQPGQGIYEQYF. The CDR3 region has the DNA TGTGCCAGCAGCCAACCGGGACAGGGAATCTACGAGCAGTACTTC.

The J gene is TRBJ1-2, the V gene TRBV4-1; perhaps TRBD1 as D (5 bases). This CDR3 spans 13 amino acids. Trimming left V 3 bases short and J 4 bases short, with 9 bases between. The germline CDR1 and CDR2 sequences are MGHRA and YSYEKL. In DNA, the CDR3 is TGCGCCAGCAGCCACAGGGCTACCTATGGCTACACCTTC. It translates to CASSHRATYGYTF.

This clone was counted many times. This chain uses TRBV3-1 (or the pseudogene TRBV3-2) with TRBJ1-3; TRBD1 might be the D (5 bases). The length of the CDR3 is 17 residues. Trimming left V 1 base short and J 2 bases short, with 15 bases between. Germline lookup yields CDR1 LGHDT and CDR2 YNNKEL (reference sequence). This CDR3 reads CASSQVGGVIAGNTIYF. CDR3 nucleotides: TGTGCCAGCAGCCAAGTGGGGGGGGTTATCGCTGGAAACACCATATATTTT.

This rearrangement joins TRBV24-1 to TRBJ1-2; TRBD1 matches at 8 bases. The CDR3 runs to 14 residues. The V gene end was trimmed by 6 bases and the J gene end by 3 bases; junction bases not matched to a gene: 5. Per the germline V gene, CDR1 is KGHDR and CDR2 is SFDVKD. The CDR3 DNA sequence: TGTGCCACCAGTATGACAGGGGAGGACTATGGCTACACCTTC. Translating gives CATSMTGEDYGYTF.